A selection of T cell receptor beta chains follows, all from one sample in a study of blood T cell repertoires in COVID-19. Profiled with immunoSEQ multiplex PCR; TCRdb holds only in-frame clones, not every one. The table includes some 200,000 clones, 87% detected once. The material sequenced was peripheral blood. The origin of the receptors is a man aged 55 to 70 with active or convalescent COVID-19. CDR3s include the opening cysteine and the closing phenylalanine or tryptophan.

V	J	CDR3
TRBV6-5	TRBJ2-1	CASTGLAGVYNEQFF
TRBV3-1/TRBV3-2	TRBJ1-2	CASTLAGSNYGYTF
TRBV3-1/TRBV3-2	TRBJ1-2	CASSQTGGGNYGYTF
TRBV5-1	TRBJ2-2	CASNARGHTGELFF
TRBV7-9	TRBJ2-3	CASSSQGLAGDTQYF
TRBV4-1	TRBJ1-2	CASSQDFNRNYGYTF
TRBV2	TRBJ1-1	CASSEAWDRVSSMAFF
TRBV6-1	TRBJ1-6	CASSGHNRGRNNSPLHF
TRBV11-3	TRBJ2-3	CASSLDPSGGADTQYF
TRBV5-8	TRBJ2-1	CASSLSDRDSGEQFF
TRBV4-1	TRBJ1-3	CASSRLPLSRQGGNTIYF
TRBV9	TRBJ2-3	CASSVAPGGTDTQYF
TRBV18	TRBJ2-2	CASSRYRGNTGELFF
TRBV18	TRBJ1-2	CASSPRGGLNYGYTF
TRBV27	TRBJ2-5	CASSLTRLQETQYF
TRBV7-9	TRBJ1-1	CASSAQGGNTEAFF
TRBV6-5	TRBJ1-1	CASDKGHQMNTEAFF
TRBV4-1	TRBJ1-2	CASSQDTGIAAGRFGGYTF
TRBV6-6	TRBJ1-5	CASSRPGQGASQPQHF
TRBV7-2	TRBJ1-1	CASSLKPSGTEAFF
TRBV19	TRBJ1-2	CASSIGTVRYGYTF
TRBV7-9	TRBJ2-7	CASSSTPGLAGGIYEQYF
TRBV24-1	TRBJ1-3	CATSDRTHRGAGNTIYF
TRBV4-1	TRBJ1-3	CASGGDGLSGNTIYF
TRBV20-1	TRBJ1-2	CSASLEQYSYGYTF
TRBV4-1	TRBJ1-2	CASSQVLNYGYTF
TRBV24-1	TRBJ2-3	CATSEKTVGADTQYF
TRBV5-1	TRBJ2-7	CASSPGLAGYEQYF
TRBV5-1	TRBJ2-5	CASSLGGQPETQYF
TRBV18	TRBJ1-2	CASSLDRASGYTF
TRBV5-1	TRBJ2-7	CASNPTGGARGEQYF
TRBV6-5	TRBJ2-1	CASSPWEAGTEQFF
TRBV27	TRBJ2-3	CASGAEGAGGLTDTQYF
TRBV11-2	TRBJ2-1	CASSRVSGGRGNEQFF
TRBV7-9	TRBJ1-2	CASSQAGHYGYTF
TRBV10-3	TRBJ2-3	CAIRTGGVDTQYF
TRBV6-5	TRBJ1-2	CASSYLPPGNYGYTF
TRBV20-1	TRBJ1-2	CSARSPMGYTF
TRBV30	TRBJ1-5	CAWTGGYNQPQHF
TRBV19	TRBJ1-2	CARSSRQGASNYGYTF
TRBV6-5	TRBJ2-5	CASSRGGNQETQYF
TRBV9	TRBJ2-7	CASSFADREGEQYF
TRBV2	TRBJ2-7	CASSEGAAEQYF
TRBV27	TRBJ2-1	CASSSPGQGYEQFF
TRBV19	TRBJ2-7	CASSMGQGIDEQYF
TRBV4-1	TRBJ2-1	CASSQVGSGGYNEQFF